The clone carrying this T cell receptor (beta chain) has ten or more counts. The antigen remains undetermined. The authors built TCR beta libraries using iRepertoire HTBI primers and Arm-PCR of CDR3 regions. TCRdb analysed the multiplex PCR reads with MiXCR anew, one entry per CDR3 protein. The repertoire holds 200,000 to 300,000 distinct CDR3 sequences, with around 20% as singletons. V was cut by 2 bases and J by 0 bases, with 12 bases left in between. The CDR3 sequence is 16 residues long. The germline V gene has CDR1 LNHNV and CDR2 YYDKDF (reference sequence). The time point is: newly diagnosed GD, antithyroid drugs for less than 3 months. PBMC RNA was the source of the TCR library. Patient provenance is recorded as an endocrinology department in Xi'an, China. The data stem from a study of regulatory T cells in long-lasting Graves disease. Study in general: Newly diagnosed Graves' patients took antithyroid drugs under 3 months. Study results and caveats: TRBV28, TRBJ1-2 and TRBJ2-5 emerged as the favored segments in persistent disease. Because few samples were included, accuracy may have been lower.

This TCR was sampled from a female donor with Graves disease. The chain couples TRBV15 to TRBJ2-3; D perhaps matches TRBD1 (6 bases). The source material was peripheral blood mononuclear cells (PBMCs), sampled at new diagnosis, from a patient treated with antithyroid drugs. The CDR3 sequence: CATSRPGQSSTDTQYF. The CDR3 region has the DNA TGTGCCACCAGCAGACCCGGACAGTCTAGCACAGATACGCAGTATTTT.